Shown below are 25 T cell receptor beta chains from a single sample sequenced in a study of CD8+ T cells in alopecia areata (dated by TCRdb to 2016 to 2019). The library was produced with the immunoSEQ multiplex PCR assay. To provide template for TCR sequencing, every sample had RNA extracted and reverse transcribed into cDNA. Entries here come from immuneACCESS through TCRdb and include only in-frame sequences with V and J called. Some clones fail to appear in such tables; in the studies checked, an unresolved V gene covers under half of the shortfall, and the cause of the remainder is unknown. This sample has about 170,000 clones in its table, and about 67% of those were observed once. The leading ten clones occupy about an eighth of the sample. The time point label corresponds to: baseline before oral tofacitinib. The source material was CD8+ T cells sorted from blood, sampled at week 0. These receptors were taken from a human donor with alopecia areata.

The chain recombines TRBV27 with TRBJ1-6, with D tentatively TRBD1 (6 bases). The CDR3 spans 13 residues. The germline gives CDR1 MNHEY, CDR2 SMNVEV (reference sequence). V gave up 6 bases and J gave up 10 bases, with 13 bases separating them. Here the CDR3 DNA reads TGTGCCAGCAGACCCACAGGGATATCACCCCTCCACTTT. Translation: CASRPTGISPLHF.

This rearrangement joins TRBV9 to TRBJ2-7; D possibly matches TRBD1 or TRBD2 (5 bases each). The germline gives CDR1 SGDLS, CDR2 YYNGEE. The CDR3 runs to 15 residues. V lost 4 bases and J 2 bases, leaving 16 bases between the germline ends. The CDR3 sequence is CASSPDGDAAYEQYF. CDR3 nucleotides: TGTGCCAGCAGCCCCGACGGGGACGCCGCCTACGAGCAGTACTTC.

The DNA for the CDR3 is TGTGCCAGCAGTTTTGGCGGCTTCACAGATACGCAGTATTTT. This sequence encodes CASSFGGFTDTQYF. V is TRBV27 and J is TRBJ2-3; D is unresolved. Germline V gene data show CDR1 as MNHEY and CDR2 as SMNVEV (reference sequence). CDR3 length: 14 amino acids. Between the trimmed V and J ends, which lost 3 bases and 2 bases, there was a span of 9 bases.

V and J are TRBV7-6 and TRBJ2-3; TRBD1 matches at 7 bases. Trimming at V came to 5 bases and at J to 0 bases, leaving 5 bases not matched to a gene. The CDR3 consists of 15 residues. CDR1 is SGHVS and CDR2 is FNYEAQ in the germline V gene. The CDR3 reads CASSLTGASTDTQYF. The DNA for the CDR3 is TGTGCCAGCAGCCTCACAGGGGCTAGCACAGATACGCAGTATTTT.

V usage is TRBV4-2 and J usage is TRBJ1-1, with D hard to call. V was clipped by 3 bases and J by 1 base, with 12 bases between them. Germline assignment: CDR1 LGHNA and CDR2 YNFKEQ. This CDR3 region has 15 residues. For the CDR3, the DNA is TGTGCCAGCAGCCAGGTTCTTGGATCGAACACTGAAGCTTTCTTT. It encodes CASSQVLGSNTEAFF.

The CDR3: CAISELPYNSPLHF. The DNA of the CDR3 is TGTGCCATCAGTGAGCTGCCCTATAATTCACCCCTCCACTTT. The chain combines TRBV10-3 with TRBJ1-6; D not certain. V was pared by 2 bases and J by 2 bases, with 4 bases between. This CDR3 contains 14 residues. Germline V gives CDR1 ENHRY, CDR2 SYGVKD.

The chain couples TRBV2 to TRBJ2-3; 8 bases map to TRBD2. Germline CDR1 is SNHLY and CDR2 is FYNNEI. The J segment lost 5 bases and the V segment lost 10 bases, leaving 8 bases of the junction unmatched. The CDR3 consists of 13 residues. The CDR3 region has the DNA TGTGCCATCGGCGGGGGGCCGGGAGATACGCAGTATTTT. Translating it yields CAIGGGPGDTQYF.

CDR3: CASSQAGAYEQYF. CDR3 DNA: TGCGCCAGCAGCCAAGCGGGAGCTTACGAGCAGTACTTC. The genes are TRBV4-1 and TRBJ2-7; D may be TRBD2 (6 bases). V lost 1 base and J 4 bases, leaving 8 bases between the germline ends. Germline lookup yields CDR1 MGHRA and CDR2 YSYEKL. CDR3 length: 13 residues.

The chain carries TRBV14 and TRBJ2-7; D gene uncertain. Per the germline V gene, CDR1 is SGHDN and CDR2 is FVKESK. This CDR3 is built from 13 residues. The V end was cut by 1 base, the J end by 5 bases, with 9 bases between. The CDR3 protein is CASSQVAGNEQYF. The CDR3 region has the DNA TGTGCCAGCAGCCAAGTGGCAGGTAACGAGCAGTACTTC. Supplemented by reference TRBV14 and TRBJ2-7, the full variable domain reads EAGVTQFPSHSVIEKGQTVTLRCDPISGHDNLYWYRRVMGKEIKFLLHFVKESKQDESGMPNNRFLAERTGGTYSTLKVQPAELEDSGVYFCASSQVAGNEQYFGPGTRLTVT.

This clone has just a few counts. This chain links TRBV4-2 with TRBJ2-5; tentatively, D is TRBD1 (6 bases). Germline V CDR1 and CDR2: LGHNA, YNFKEQ. This CDR3 has 12 amino acids. V was cut by 8 bases and J by 0 bases, with 7 bases left in between. The CDR3 region has the DNA TGTGCCAGCGGACAGTACCAAGAGACCCAGTACTTC. Translated: CASGQYQETQYF.

This clone was observed a handful of times. CDR3 nucleotide sequence: TGTGCCATCAGTGAGTCTAGACAGTTGGACATTCAGTACTTC. It codes for CAISESRQLDIQYF. The chain has TRBV10-3 and TRBJ2-4, with D tentatively TRBD1 (5 bases). CDR3 length equals 14 residues. V lost 0 bases and J 8 bases, leaving 11 bases between the germline ends. Germline loops: CDR1 ENHRY, CDR2 SYGVKD.

The chain uses TRBV30 and TRBJ2-7, with D possibly TRBD2 on 5 matching bases. Germline loops: CDR1 GTSNPN, CDR2 SVGIG (reference sequence). The V end lost 4 bases, the J end lost 2 bases, and 9 bases lay between the germline ends. This CDR3 comprises 12 residues. The CDR3 spells CAWTGLTYEQYF. DNA of the CDR3: TGTGCCTGGACAGGACTTACCTACGAGCAGTACTTC.

The chain uses TRBV6-1 and TRBJ2-7, with 10 bases fitting TRBD2. The CDR3 has 13 amino acids. The trim removed 10 bases at V and 2 bases at J, leaving 5 bases unmatched. CDR1 MNHNS and CDR2 SASEGT come from the germline V gene. CDR3 sequence: CAIKRGGPYEQYF. In nucleotides, the CDR3 is TGTGCCATCAAGCGGGGGGGACCCTACGAGCAGTACTTC.

This clone was counted between two and nine times. The chain is built from TRBV4-1 and TRBJ2-1, with D unresolved. The CDR3 is 11 residues long. Germline V gives CDR1 MGHRA, CDR2 YSYEKL. V lost 1 base to trimming and J lost 10 bases, with 5 bases between them. CDR3 residues: CASSQVKEQFF. The DNA of the CDR3 is TGCGCCAGCAGCCAAGTTAAGGAGCAGTTCTTC.

The V and J genes are TRBV29-1 and TRBJ2-7, with a tentative D call TRBD2 (6 bases). V was trimmed by 4 bases and J by 7 bases, leaving 11 bases between them. From germline, CDR1 is SQVTM and CDR2 ANQGSEA. The CDR3 covers 11 residues. The CDR3 sequence: CSVVAGREQYF. The CDR3 DNA is TGCAGCGTTGTCGCTGGGAGGGAGCAGTACTTC.

The chain is built from TRBV29-1 and TRBJ1-2, with D hard to call. This CDR3 is 12 amino acids long. Germline V gene sequence: CDR1 SQVTM, CDR2 ANQGSEA. Trimming stripped 4 bases from V and 6 bases from J, with 12 bases between. The chain's CDR3 is CSVVGGKDGYTF. The DNA for the CDR3 is TGCAGCGTTGTGGGAGGGAAGGATGGCTACACCTTC. The entire variable domain, with the rest obtained from reference TRBV29-1 and TRBJ1-2, is as follows: SAVISQKPSRDICQRGTSLTIQCQVDSQVTMMFWYRQQPGQSLTLIATANQGSEATYESGFVIDKFPISRPNLTFSTLTVSNMSPEDSSIYLCSVVGGKDGYTFGSGTRLTVV.

In DNA, the CDR3 is TGTGCCAGCTCACCATTCTCGACAGGGAGGAACAATGAGCAGTTCTTC. As protein: CASSPFSTGRNNEQFF. This chain joins TRBV18 and TRBJ2-1; possibly TRBD1 for D (7 bases). This CDR3 comprises 16 residues. Trimming removed 2 bases at V and 5 bases at J, with 16 bases between. Germline assignment: CDR1 KGHSH and CDR2 LQKENI. Variable domain in full (rest from reference TRBV18 and TRBJ2-1): NAGVMQNPRHLVRRRGQEARLRCSPMKGHSHVYWYRQLPEEGLKFMVYLQKENIIDESGMPKERFSAEFPKEGPSILRIQQVVRGDSAAYFCASSPFSTGRNNEQFFGPGTRLTVL.

V and J are TRBV5-1 and TRBJ2-3; D is unresolved. Looked up from germline, CDR1 is SGHRS and CDR2 is YFSETQ. Trimming pared 5 bases from V and 4 bases from J, leaving 5 bases between. The CDR3 spans 11 residues. CDR3 sequence reads: CASRGPDTQYF. The CDR3 coding sequence is TGCGCCAGCAGAGGTCCAGATACGCAGTATTTT.

The rearrangement joins TRBV14 to TRBJ2-5, with 7 bases fitting TRBD1. Trimming at V came to 3 bases and at J to 4 bases, leaving 11 bases not matched to a gene. The CDR3 contains 16 residues. The germline gives CDR1 SGHDN, CDR2 FVKESK. CDR3 sequence: CASSQENRGRRETQYF. CDR3 bases: TGTGCCAGCAGCCAGGAAAATAGGGGGCGCCGAGAGACCCAGTACTTC. The whole variable domain, remainder taken from reference TRBV14 and TRBJ2-5, is EAGVTQFPSHSVIEKGQTVTLRCDPISGHDNLYWYRRVMGKEIKFLLHFVKESKQDESGMPNNRFLAERTGGTYSTLKVQPAELEDSGVYFCASSQENRGRRETQYFGPGTRLLVL.

V and J are TRBV7-3 and TRBJ2-5, with 12 bases aligning to TRBD2. Trimming at V came to 4 bases and at J to 0 bases, leaving 3 bases not matched to a gene. Per the germline V gene, CDR1 is SGHTA and CDR2 is FQGTGA. The CDR3 is made up of 16 amino acids. CDR3 loop: CASSSTSGGYQETQYF. The DNA for the CDR3 is TGTGCCAGCAGCTCCACTAGCGGGGGGTACCAAGAGACCCAGTACTTC.

The chain employs TRBV29-1 and TRBJ2-1, with D perhaps TRBD1 (6 bases). The CDR3 is 14 residues long. Germline assignment: CDR1 SQVTM and CDR2 ANQGSEA. V was cut by 3 bases and J by 4 bases, with 13 bases left in between. The CDR3 nucleotides read TGCAGCGTTGATAGGGGGAGAGAATACAATGAGCAGTTCTTC. This gives the protein CSVDRGREYNEQFF.

CDR3 DNA sequence: TGTGCCACCAGCAGCCGGACAGGGGGACGCACCCAGTACTTC. Protein sequence: CATSSRTGGRTQYF. The V call is TRBV15, the J call TRBJ2-5; TRBD1 matches 10 bases. Unmatched junction bases numbered 6, after V lost 3 bases and J lost 8 bases. CDR3 length equals 14 residues. Germline V lookup: CDR1 LNHNV, CDR2 YYDKDF (reference sequence).

This chain links TRBV14 with TRBJ2-5, with a tentative D call TRBD1 (6 bases). V lost 7 bases and J 5 bases, leaving 11 bases between the germline ends. Germline V gives CDR1 SGHDN, CDR2 FVKESK. The length of the CDR3 is 12 residues. Here the CDR3 reads CASNRAYETQYF. The CDR3 DNA reads as TGTGCCAGCAACAGGGCTTACGAGACCCAGTACTTC.

The rearrangement links TRBV7-9 to TRBJ2-7; no clear D gene. Per germline, CDR1 SEHNR and CDR2 FQNEAQ (reference sequence). This CDR3 has 13 amino acids. Between the trimmed V and J ends, which lost 1 base and 5 bases, there was a span of 9 bases. CDR3 in DNA: TGTGCCAGCAGCTTAGGGGCCCAGGACGAGCAGTACTTC. Protein: CASSLGAQDEQYF.

This clone has only a few counts. The chain links TRBV6-6 to TRBJ2-2; 10 nucleotides match TRBD1. The J segment lost 6 bases and the V segment lost 6 bases, leaving 10 bases of the junction unmatched. This CDR3 has 16 residues. Germline V gives CDR1 MNHNY, CDR2 SVGAGI (reference sequence). CDR3 DNA: TGTGCCAGCAGCCTAAGGGGACAGGGGAATCCCGGGGAGCTGTTTTTT. Its protein is CASSLRGQGNPGELFF.